The T cell receptor beta chain under discussion was sequenced for a study of blood T cells in healthy people across ages. On the study more broadly: About one barcoded beta molecule per two T cells was the capture yield of template switching. Overall study findings and caveats: Both naive CD4+ cell counts and diversity were greater in long-lived donors than in aged donors.

Germline V gene data show CDR1 as SGHTA and CDR2 as FQGNSA. CDR3 length: 14 residues. The J segment lost 11 bases and the V segment lost 1 base, leaving 10 bases of the junction unmatched. This clonotype was detected many times. Its antigen is still unknown. It was with a sample-barcoded 5' primer and a J-beta primer mix that a second PCR of roughly 7 to 11 cycles was run. A minimum of 3 million CDR3-containing paired-end reads was obtained for each sample. TCRdb redid the calling of the 5' RACE reads with MiXCR, one entry per CDR3 protein. The sample records 1.5 million to 2 million distinct CDR3 sequences, over 25% being singletons.

Sequenced sample: blood. This sequence originates from a woman aged 25 to 39 in good health. The chain couples TRBV7-2 to TRBJ2-5; TRBD1 matches 7 bases. CDR3 amino acids: CASSLDRGSREQYF. CDR3 sequence (DNA): TGTGCCAGCAGCTTAGACAGGGGCAGTAGGGAGCAGTACTTC.